What follows is one TCR beta chain and its context. Its antigen is unknown. Patients were ruled out by autoimmune disease history or systemic immunosuppression. The sample belongs to a study of OX40 agonist ivuxolimab in advanced cancers. Study background: One hepatocellular carcinoma and two cutaneous melanoma patients partially responded. Findings and caveats of the study: Near-lowest levels of clonal expansion characterized partial responders at 0.1-3.0 mg/kg. There were, on average, more expanded clones in CD8+ T cells than in CD4+.

Between the trimmed V and J ends, which lost 5 bases and 4 bases, there was a span of 5 bases. This CDR3 is built from 12 residues. Germline loops: CDR1 MGHRA, CDR2 YSYEKL. Data came from immunoSEQ multiplex PCR; TCRdb stores just in-frame clones and leaves some out. Among 50,000 or so clones listed, almost 80% were seen once. V and J are TRBV4-1 and TRBJ2-2; D perhaps matches TRBD1 (5 bases). This sample comprised CD4+ or CD8+ T cells sorted from blood, obtained in a trial of the OX40 agonist ivuxolimab. The TCR originated in an adult with an advanced solid tumor such as melanoma, head and neck, liver or kidney cancer. CDR3 nucleotide sequence: TGCGCCAGCAGCAGGGGCACCGGGGAGCTGTTTTTT. Amino acids: CASSRGTGELFF.